This TCR beta chain originates from a study of cytomegalovirus exposure and HLA in healthy donors. PCR was performed using 60 Vbeta and 13 Jbeta primers. Some clones are missing from TCRdb's copy, which holds only in-frame ones; the method was immunoSEQ multiplex PCR. The sample lists 130,000 or so clones, about 82% occurring once. This clone was seen more than once but under ten times. CDR1 is LGHNA, CDR2 YSLEER, per germline. The trim removed 1 base at V and 3 bases at J, leaving 4 bases unmatched. This CDR3 has 15 amino acids. This TCR was sampled from a man aged 30 to 45 in good health and CMV-seronegative. The chain is built from TRBV4-3 and TRBJ2-3; 7 positions agree with TRBD1. Sequencing was done on a sample of PBMCs. In DNA form, the CDR3 reads TGCGCCAGCAGCCAAGGACAGGGCCGTACAGATACGCAGTATTTT. This translates into CASSQGQGRTDTQYF.